The 8 T cell receptor beta chains reported below all come from one sample, sequenced in a study of cytomegalovirus exposure and HLA in healthy donors. Primers: 60 Vbeta forward and 13 Jbeta reverse. Generated by immunoSEQ multiplex PCR, the TCRdb table keeps only in-frame clones and is missing some. Recorded for this sample: about 77,000 clones. Sequencing was performed on PBMCs. All receptors derive from a man over 45 in good health and CMV-seropositive.

The chain uses TRBV5-1 and TRBJ1-1, with D maybe TRBD1 (6 bases). V shed 3 bases and J shed 4 bases, with 13 bases lying between them. CDR1 and CDR2 (germline): SGHRS, YFSETQ. This CDR3 region has 14 residues. In DNA, the CDR3 is TGCGCCAGCAGCTCAAATACAGGGAGCACTGAAGCTTTCTTT. Residues: CASSSNTGSTEAFF.

This rearrangement joins TRBV7-8 to TRBJ1-4, with a weak D call TRBD1 (6 bases). V was pared by 5 bases and J by 7 bases, with 17 bases between. CDR1 is SGHVS and CDR2 is FQNEAQ in the germline V gene. CDR3 size: 15 residues. For the CDR3, the DNA is TGTGCCAGCAGCCCCGAGGGGGGGGTTGGTGAAAAACTGTTTTTT. Translated, it gives CASSPEGGVGEKLFF. The whole variable domain, remainder taken from reference TRBV7-8 and TRBJ1-4, is GAGVSQSPRYKVAKRGQDVALRCDPISGHVSLFWYQQALGQGPEFLTYFQNEAQLDKSGLPSDRFFAERPEGSVSTLKIQRTQQEDSAVYLCASSPEGGVGEKLFFGSGTQLSVL.

The gene calls are TRBV5-1 and TRBJ2-4; 7 bases line up with TRBD2. The CDR3 sequence is 16 residues long. Germline V gene lookup returns CDR1 SGHRS and CDR2 YFSETQ. Trimming cost V 0 bases and J 5 bases; bases outside gene matches: 8. The CDR3 DNA follows: TGCGCCAGCAGCTTGGCCGGGGGGTTCAAAGAAAACATTCAGTACTTC. Encoded protein: CASSLAGGFKENIQYF.

V gene TRBV19 combines with J gene TRBJ1-5, with a tentative D call TRBD1 (6 bases). This CDR3 is built from 15 residues. Germline V lookup: CDR1 LNHDA, CDR2 SQIVND (reference sequence). V was clipped by 4 bases and J by 2 bases, with 12 bases between them. The DNA for the CDR3 is TGTGCCAGTAGTAATGACGGGGGGCGCAATCAGCCCCAGCATTTT. This encodes CASSNDGGRNQPQHF.

The CDR3 DNA is TGTGCCAGCAGTGCGAAGGGGGCTTCCTACGAGCAGTACTTC. Protein sequence: CASSAKGASYEQYF. J is TRBJ2-7 and V is TRBV6-1, with 7 bases matching TRBD1. This CDR3 spans 14 amino acids. With V trimmed by 4 bases and J by 1 base, 4 bases remained unmatched. Per germline, CDR1 MNHNS and CDR2 SASEGT.

V is TRBV5-1 and J is TRBJ2-1; TRBD1 matches at 8 bases. V shed 0 bases, J shed 7 bases, and the junction held 6 bases outside the gene matches. The CDR3 is 15 residues long. Germline CDR1 and CDR2: SGHRS and YFSETQ. CDR3 nucleotides: TGCGCCAGCAGCTTGGATGGGGACAGGTCGAATGAGCAGTTCTTC. Protein sequence: CASSLDGDRSNEQFF.

This CDR3 is CASSFQREVGEQYF. CDR3 sequence (DNA): TGTGCCAGCAGCTTCCAGCGGGAGGTAGGCGAGCAGTACTTC. The V and J genes are TRBV11-2 and TRBJ2-7; TRBD2 aligns across 9 bases. After removal of 3 bases from V and 6 bases from J, the junction contained 6 bases not matched to a gene. Looked up from germline, CDR1 is SGHAT and CDR2 is FQNNGV. The CDR3 is made up of 14 amino acids.

The gene calls are TRBV2 and TRBJ1-2; possible D gene TRBD1, 5 bases. From germline, CDR1 is SNHLY and CDR2 FYNNEI. The V and J ends lost 2 bases and 7 bases respectively, with 14 bases between them. This CDR3 is built from 14 residues. CDR3 in DNA: TGTGCCAGCAGTGAATCTGCCGGGGGGGGTGGCTACACCTTC. It is translated as CASSESAGGGGYTF.